These 23 T cell receptor beta chains were sequenced from one sample in a study of glioma-infiltrating T cells after dendritic cell vaccination. Data came from immunoSEQ multiplex PCR; TCRdb stores just in-frame clones and leaves some out. Among over 55,000 clones listed, roughly 80% were seen once. Time point: after dendritic cell vaccination, including at tumor progression/relapse. The input for sequencing was blood, taken after dendritic cell vaccination. The receptors here all came from a human donor with glioblastoma.

This clone was seen a handful of times. This sequence joins TRBV7-9 and TRBJ2-7; D gene ambiguous. The germline V and J ends were trimmed by 5 bases and 0 bases, with 5 bases remaining between them. The CDR3 spans 12 residues. Germline CDR1 and CDR2: SEHNR and FQNEAQ (reference sequence). The CDR3 region is CASSRSSYEQYF. CDR3 coding DNA: TGTGCCAGCAGCCGTAGCTCCTACGAGCAGTACTTC.

V gene TRBV9 combines with J gene TRBJ1-1; the match to TRBD1 covers 9 bases. Germline V gives CDR1 SGDLS, CDR2 YYNGEE. This CDR3 spans 13 amino acids. The junction had 7 bases not matched to a gene; V was cut back by 2 bases and J by 11 bases. CDR3 bases: TGTGCCAGCAGCGTGGACTGGACAGGGGTGGCTTTCTTT. Its protein is CASSVDWTGVAFF.

This chain uses TRBV15 with TRBJ1-1; perhaps TRBD1 as D (6 bases). The CDR3 contains 14 residues. CDR1 is LNHNV and CDR2 is YYDKDF in the germline V gene (reference sequence). V shed 5 bases and J shed 5 bases, with 15 bases lying between them. The CDR3 spells CATSDRLWDTEAFF. As DNA, the CDR3 is TGTGCCACCAGCGACAGGCTATGGGATACTGAAGCTTTCTTT.

This chain links TRBV9 with TRBJ1-2; 7 bases line up with TRBD1. Per the germline V gene, CDR1 is SGDLS and CDR2 is YYNGEE. J gave up 4 bases and V 4 bases, and 7 bases lay outside the gene matches. The CDR3 contains 14 residues. The CDR3 here is CASSPQTGFYGYTF. DNA of the CDR3: TGTGCCAGCAGCCCCCAGACAGGGTTCTATGGCTACACCTTC.

The genes are TRBV4-1 and TRBJ2-7, with unresolved D. V lost 0 bases and J lost 4, with 7 bases in between. The CDR3 loop spans 13 amino acids. Germline values: CDR1 MGHRA, CDR2 YSYEKL. The CDR3 loop reads CASSQELRYEQYF. In nucleotides, the CDR3 is TGCGCCAGCAGCCAAGAGTTGAGATACGAGCAGTACTTC.

CDR3 DNA sequence: TGTGCCAGCACGTCCGAACAGGGGGAGTCCTACGAGCAGTACTTC. This gives the protein CASTSEQGESYEQYF. The chain combines TRBV2 with TRBJ2-7; 8 bases align to TRBD1. Germline CDR1 reads SNHLY; CDR2 reads FYNNEI. The CDR3 totals 15 residues. Trimming at V came to 7 bases and at J to 1 base, leaving 9 bases not matched to a gene.

The chain carries TRBV5-5 and TRBJ2-7; maybe TRBD1 (5 bases). Germline CDR1 reads SGHKS; CDR2 reads YYEKEE (reference sequence). This CDR3 spans 14 amino acids. Trimming took 1 base from V and 3 from J, leaving 11 bases between them. The CDR3 coding sequence is TGTGCCAGCAGCTTGTTCGGCAGGGACTACGAGCAGTACTTC. This translates into CASSLFGRDYEQYF.

The chain recombines TRBV6-1 with TRBJ1-5; no clear D. This CDR3 has 13 amino acids. Trimming stripped 8 bases from V and 6 bases from J, with 14 bases between. Germline CDR1 and CDR2: MNHNS and SASEGT. CDR3 sequence (DNA): TGTGCCAGCCGTCCGGAGGGCTTTCAGCCCCAGCATTTT. As protein: CASRPEGFQPQHF.

Points on this clone: The same CDR3 can be traced to other DNA sequences in this sample. This rearrangement joins TRBV25-1 to TRBJ1-1, with 7 bases fitting TRBD1. V shed 9 bases, J shed 6 bases, and the junction held 13 bases outside the gene matches. Germline V gene data show CDR1 as MGHDK and CDR2 as SYGVNS. The CDR3 extends over 14 amino acids. In DNA, the CDR3 is TGTGCCAGTGGAGGGACAGACCGGTTGTCTGAAGCTTTCTTT. It encodes CASGGTDRLSEAFF.

The DNA for the CDR3 is TGTGCCAGTCGACAGGGGGACAACAATGAGCAGTTCTTC. Translating gives CASRQGDNNEQFF. The J gene is TRBJ2-1, the V gene TRBV7-3, with 9 bases aligning to TRBD1. CDR1 and CDR2 (germline): SGHTA, FQGTGA. The J segment lost 5 bases and the V segment lost 9 bases, leaving 5 bases of the junction unmatched. The CDR3 extends over 13 amino acids.

This chain uses TRBV30 with TRBJ1-2, with TRBD1 matching 7 bases. This CDR3 spans 16 amino acids. V dropped 0 bases and J dropped 2; count of bases not matched to a gene: 9. Germline V gives CDR1 GTSNPN, CDR2 SVGIG (reference sequence). The CDR3 DNA is TGTGCCTGGAGTGTTTTCCGGACAGGCCGAAACTATGGCTACACCTTC. Amino acid sequence: CAWSVFRTGRNYGYTF.

The chain links TRBV5-6 to TRBJ1-2; D unclear. V was trimmed by 3 bases and J by 4 bases, leaving 7 bases between them. The CDR3 is 12 residues long. The germline gives CDR1 SGHDT, CDR2 YYEEEE. This CDR3 is CASSSEGYGYTF. Written as DNA, the CDR3 is TGTGCCAGCAGCTCAGAGGGCTATGGCTACACCTTC.

The rearrangement joins TRBV14 to TRBJ1-2; 7 nucleotides line up with TRBD1. The germline gives CDR1 SGHDN, CDR2 FVKESK. The CDR3 loop spans 15 amino acids. V lost 1 base and J lost 3; bases outside the gene matches: 5. CDR3 in DNA: TGTGCCAGCAGCCAAGCCCCAGGGGGGTACTATGGCTACACCTTC. This translates into CASSQAPGGYYGYTF.

V is TRBV11-3 and J is TRBJ2-7; TRBD2 matches 8 bases. The V gene's germline CDR1 is SGHNT and CDR2 YENEEA. J lost 1 base, V lost 6 bases, and 2 bases had no gene match. The CDR3 is made up of 13 amino acids. CDR3 nucleotides: TGTGCCAGCAGTCGGGGGGGTTCCTACGAGCAGTACTTC. This encodes CASSRGGSYEQYF.

This clone has only a few counts. CDR3 residues: CASSPPGARTEAFF. CDR3 nucleotides: TGTGCCAGCTCACCCCCAGGGGCGCGAACTGAAGCTTTCTTT. The chain employs TRBV18 and TRBJ1-1; D perhaps matches TRBD1 (6 bases). Trimming pared 3 bases from V and 5 bases from J, leaving 13 bases between. From germline, CDR1 is KGHSH and CDR2 LQKENI. CDR3 length equals 14 residues.

The V gene is TRBV7-9, the J gene TRBJ2-2; 7 nucleotides align to TRBD1. Germline V gene sequence: CDR1 SEHNR, CDR2 FQNEAQ (reference sequence). This CDR3 has 18 amino acids. V dropped 5 bases and J dropped 0; count of bases not matched to a gene: 12. The CDR3 nucleotides are TGTGCCAGCAGCCCACCCTTGACAGGGCCCTCGAACACCGGGGAGCTGTTTTTT. Translated: CASSPPLTGPSNTGELFF.

The chain recombines TRBV5-1 with TRBJ2-5, with D perhaps matching TRBD1 (6 bases). CDR1 is SGHRS, CDR2 YFSETQ, per germline. Trimming took off 4 bases at V and 1 base at J, with 11 bases between the two ends. This CDR3 contains 14 residues. Written as DNA, the CDR3 is TGCGCCAGCAGCACGGGGACAAGCCAAGAGACCCAGTACTTC. It translates to CASSTGTSQETQYF. The whole variable domain, remainder taken from reference TRBV5-1 and TRBJ2-5, is KAGVTQTPRYLIKTRGQQVTLSCSPISGHRSVSWYQQTPGQGLQFLFEYFSETQRNKGNFPGRFSGRQFSNSRSEMNVSTLELGDSALYLCASSTGTSQETQYFGPGTRLLVL.

The gene calls are TRBV7-2 and TRBJ1-1, with TRBD1 matching over 8 bases. CDR3 length: 15 amino acids. Trimming took 5 bases from V and 4 from J; bases not matched to a gene: 9. Germline CDR1 reads SGHTA; CDR2 reads FQGNSA. The CDR3 reads CASSPPDREGTEAFF. The CDR3 DNA sequence: TGTGCCAGCAGCCCGCCGGACAGGGAGGGCACTGAAGCTTTCTTT. The full variable domain, its missing parts supplied by reference TRBV7-2 and TRBJ1-1, is GAGVSQSPSNKVTEKGKDVELRCDPISGHTALYWYRQSLGQGLEFLIYFQGNSAPDKSGLPSDRFSAERTGGSVSTLTIQRTQQEDSAVYLCASSPPDREGTEAFFGQGTRLTVV.

The J gene is TRBJ2-4, the V gene TRBV6-5; TRBD1 is a possible D gene (5 bases). Germline lookup yields CDR1 MNHEY and CDR2 SVGAGI. This CDR3 is 13 amino acids long. The V and J ends lost 9 bases and 1 base respectively, with 10 bases between them. The CDR3 region has the DNA TGTGCCAGTAGACGACAGGCCAAAAACATTCAGTACTTC. Protein sequence: CASRRQAKNIQYF.

The chain links TRBV2 to TRBJ1-2, with 8 nucleotides matching TRBD1. Germline lookup yields CDR1 SNHLY and CDR2 FYNNEI. The ends lost 3 bases at V and 0 bases at J; junction bases unmatched: 0. The CDR3 loop spans 14 amino acids. The CDR3 sequence is CASSEDRANYGYTF. Written as DNA, the CDR3 is TGTGCCAGCAGTGAGGACAGGGCTAACTATGGCTACACCTTC.

V is TRBV19 and J is TRBJ1-5; D may be TRBD1 (6 bases). The CDR3 contains 19 residues. V gave up 9 bases and J gave up 0 bases, with 27 bases separating them. Per the germline V gene, CDR1 is LNHDA and CDR2 is SQIVND (reference sequence). The CDR3 is CASPKGKAGEGHSNQPQHF. The CDR3 nucleotides read TGTGCCAGCCCCAAGGGAAAGGCAGGGGAAGGCCATAGCAATCAGCCCCAGCATTTT.

The table lists this clone with a few counts. The chain joins TRBV28 to TRBJ1-2; D unresolved. The CDR3 runs to 12 residues. Germline loops: CDR1 MDHEN, CDR2 SYDVKM. V was trimmed by 1 base and J by 8 bases, leaving 8 bases between them. The DNA of the CDR3 is TGTGCCAGCAGTTTATCGAGGGAGGGCTACACCTTC. Its protein is CASSLSREGYTF.

The V call is TRBV4-2, the J call TRBJ1-1, with D perhaps TRBD1 (5 bases). CDR3 length: 13 amino acids. Germline CDR1 LGHNA, CDR2 YNFKEQ. Trimming left V 4 bases short and J 4 bases short, with 10 bases between. The CDR3: CASSLRGGTEAFF. The CDR3 bases are TGTGCCAGCAGCCTACGGGGGGGCACTGAAGCTTTCTTT.